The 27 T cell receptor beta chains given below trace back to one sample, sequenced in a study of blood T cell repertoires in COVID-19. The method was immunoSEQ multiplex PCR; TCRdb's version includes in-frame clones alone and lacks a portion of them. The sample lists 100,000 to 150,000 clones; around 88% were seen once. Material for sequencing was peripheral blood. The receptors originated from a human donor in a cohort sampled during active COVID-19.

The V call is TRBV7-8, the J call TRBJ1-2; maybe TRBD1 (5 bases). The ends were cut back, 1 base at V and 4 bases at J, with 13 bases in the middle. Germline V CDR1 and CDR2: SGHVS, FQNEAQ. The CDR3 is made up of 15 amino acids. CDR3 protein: CASSLVRDSGYGYTF. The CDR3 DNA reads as TGTGCCAGCAGCTTAGTCCGAGACAGTGGCTATGGCTACACCTTC.

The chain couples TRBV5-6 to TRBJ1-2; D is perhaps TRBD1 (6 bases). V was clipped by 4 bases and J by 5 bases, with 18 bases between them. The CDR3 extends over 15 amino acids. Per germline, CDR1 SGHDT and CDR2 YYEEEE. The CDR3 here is CASSLPRQAGYGYTF. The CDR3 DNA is TGTGCCAGCAGCCTTCCGAGACAGGCCGGGTATGGCTACACCTTC. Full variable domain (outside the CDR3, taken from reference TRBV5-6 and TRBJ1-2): DAGVTQSPTHLIKTRGQQVTLRCSPKSGHDTVSWYQQALGQGPQFIFQYYEEEERQRGNFPDRFSGHQFPNYSSELNVNALLLGDSALYLCASSLPRQAGYGYTFGSGTRLTVV.

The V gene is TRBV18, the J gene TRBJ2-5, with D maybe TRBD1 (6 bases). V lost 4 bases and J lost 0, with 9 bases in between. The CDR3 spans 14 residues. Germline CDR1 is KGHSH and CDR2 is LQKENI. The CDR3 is CASSRRTDQETQYF. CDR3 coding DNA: TGTGCCAGCTCACGGCGGACAGACCAAGAGACCCAGTACTTC.

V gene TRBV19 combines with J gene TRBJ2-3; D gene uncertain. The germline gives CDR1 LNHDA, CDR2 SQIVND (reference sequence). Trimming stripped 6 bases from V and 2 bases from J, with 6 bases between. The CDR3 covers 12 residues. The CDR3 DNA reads TGTGCCAGTAGCCTAAACACAGATACGCAGTATTTT. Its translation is CASSLNTDTQYF.

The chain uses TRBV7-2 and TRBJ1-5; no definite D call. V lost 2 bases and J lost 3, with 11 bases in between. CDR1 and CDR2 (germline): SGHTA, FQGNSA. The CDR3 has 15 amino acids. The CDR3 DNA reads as TGTGCCAGCAGCTTACATTGGGGAGACAATCAGCCCCAGCATTTT. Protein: CASSLHWGDNQPQHF.

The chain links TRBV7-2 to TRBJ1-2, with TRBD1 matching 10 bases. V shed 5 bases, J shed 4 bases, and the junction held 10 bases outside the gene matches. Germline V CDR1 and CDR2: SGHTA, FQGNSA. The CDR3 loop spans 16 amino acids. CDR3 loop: CASSVTGGATPYGYTF. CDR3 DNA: TGTGCCAGCAGCGTGACAGGGGGCGCGACCCCCTATGGCTACACCTTC.

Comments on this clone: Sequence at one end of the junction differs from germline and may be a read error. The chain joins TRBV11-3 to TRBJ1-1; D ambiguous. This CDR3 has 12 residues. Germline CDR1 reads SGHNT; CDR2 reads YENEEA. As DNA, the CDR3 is TGTGCCAGCAGGAAATCCGCGGGAGAGATTTCCTTT. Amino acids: CASRKSAGEISF.

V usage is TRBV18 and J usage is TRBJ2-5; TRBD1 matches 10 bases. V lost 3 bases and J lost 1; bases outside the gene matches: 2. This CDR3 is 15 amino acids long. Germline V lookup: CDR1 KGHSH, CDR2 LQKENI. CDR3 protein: CASSPGTGAQETQYF. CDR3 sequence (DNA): TGTGCCAGCTCACCTGGGACAGGGGCCCAAGAGACCCAGTACTTC.

The CDR3 here is CASSGAGGNEQFF. The CDR3 nucleotides read TGCGCCAGCAGTGGAGCGGGTGGCAATGAGCAGTTCTTC. J is TRBJ2-1 and V is TRBV5-1; a weak D match, TRBD2 (6 bases). Trimming removed 5 bases from V and 6 bases from J, with 12 bases in between. The germline V gene has CDR1 SGHRS and CDR2 YFSETQ. The CDR3 spans 13 residues.

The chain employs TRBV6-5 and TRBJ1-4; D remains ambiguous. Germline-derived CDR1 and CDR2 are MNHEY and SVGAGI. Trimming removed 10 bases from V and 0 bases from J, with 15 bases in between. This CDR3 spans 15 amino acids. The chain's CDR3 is CATTHTYATNEKLFF. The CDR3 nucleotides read TGTGCCACCACCCACACGTACGCAACTAATGAAAAACTGTTTTTT.

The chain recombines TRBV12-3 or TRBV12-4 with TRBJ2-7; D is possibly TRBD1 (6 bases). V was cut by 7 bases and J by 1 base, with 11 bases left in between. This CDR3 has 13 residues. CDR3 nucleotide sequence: TGTGCCAGCACCAACAGGGTATCCTACGAGCAGTACTTC. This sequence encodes CASTNRVSYEQYF.

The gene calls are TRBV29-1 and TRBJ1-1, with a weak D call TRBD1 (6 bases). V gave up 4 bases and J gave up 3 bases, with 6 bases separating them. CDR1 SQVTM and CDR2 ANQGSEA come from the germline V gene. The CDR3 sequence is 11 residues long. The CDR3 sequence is CSVAGDTEAFF. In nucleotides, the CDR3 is TGCAGCGTTGCAGGGGACACTGAAGCTTTCTTT. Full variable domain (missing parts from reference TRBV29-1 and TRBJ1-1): SAVISQKPSRDICQRGTSLTIQCQVDSQVTMMFWYRQQPGQSLTLIATANQGSEATYESGFVIDKFPISRPNLTFSTLTVSNMSPEDSSIYLCSVAGDTEAFFGQGTRLTVV.

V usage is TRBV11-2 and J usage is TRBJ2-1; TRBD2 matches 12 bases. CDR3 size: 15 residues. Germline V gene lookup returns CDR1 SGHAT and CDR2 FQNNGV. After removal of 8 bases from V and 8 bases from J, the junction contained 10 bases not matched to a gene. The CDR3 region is CASGPTSGRSHEQFF. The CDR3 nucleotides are TGTGCCAGCGGCCCGACTAGCGGGAGATCCCATGAGCAGTTCTTC.

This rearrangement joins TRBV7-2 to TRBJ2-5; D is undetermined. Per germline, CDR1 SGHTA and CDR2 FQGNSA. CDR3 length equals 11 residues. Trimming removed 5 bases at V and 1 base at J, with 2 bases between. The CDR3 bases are TGTGCCAGCAGCCGCCAAGAGACCCAGTACTTC. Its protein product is CASSRQETQYF. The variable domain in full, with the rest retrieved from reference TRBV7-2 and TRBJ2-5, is GAGVSQSPSNKVTEKGKDVELRCDPISGHTALYWYRQSLGQGLEFLIYFQGNSAPDKSGLPSDRFSAERTGGSVSTLTIQRTQQEDSAVYLCASSRQETQYFGPGTRLLVL.

CDR3 in amino acids: CASSPPGQGNYGYTF. The CDR3 DNA reads TGTGCCAGCTCACCCCCGGGACAGGGGAACTATGGCTACACCTTC. V and J are TRBV18 and TRBJ1-2; 10 bases fit TRBD1. The junction had 3 bases not matched to a gene; V was cut back by 3 bases and J by 2 bases. The CDR3 has 15 residues. Germline values: CDR1 KGHSH, CDR2 LQKENI. The variable domain in full, with the rest retrieved from reference TRBV18 and TRBJ1-2, is NAGVMQNPRHLVRRRGQEARLRCSPMKGHSHVYWYRQLPEEGLKFMVYLQKENIIDESGMPKERFSAEFPKEGPSILRIQQVVRGDSAAYFCASSPPGQGNYGYTFGSGTRLTVV.

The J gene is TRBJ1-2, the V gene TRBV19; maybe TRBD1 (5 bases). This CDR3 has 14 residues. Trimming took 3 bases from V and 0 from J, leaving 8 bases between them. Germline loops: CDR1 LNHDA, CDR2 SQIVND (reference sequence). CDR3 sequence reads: CASSIRAPNYGYTF. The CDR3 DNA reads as TGTGCCAGTAGTATCAGGGCTCCTAACTATGGCTACACCTTC. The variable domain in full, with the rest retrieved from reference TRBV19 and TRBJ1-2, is DGGITQSPKYLFRKEGQNVTLSCEQNLNHDAMYWYRQDPGQGLRLIYYSQIVNDFQKGDIAEGYSVSREKKESFPLTVTSAQKNPTAFYLCASSIRAPNYGYTFGSGTRLTVV.

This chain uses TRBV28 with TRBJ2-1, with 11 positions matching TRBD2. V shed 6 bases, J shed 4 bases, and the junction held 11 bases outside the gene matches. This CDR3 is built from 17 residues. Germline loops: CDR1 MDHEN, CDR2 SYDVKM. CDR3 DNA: TGTGCCAGCAGAGCCGTACTAGCGGGAGACTATTACAATGAGCAGTTCTTC. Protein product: CASRAVLAGDYYNEQFF.

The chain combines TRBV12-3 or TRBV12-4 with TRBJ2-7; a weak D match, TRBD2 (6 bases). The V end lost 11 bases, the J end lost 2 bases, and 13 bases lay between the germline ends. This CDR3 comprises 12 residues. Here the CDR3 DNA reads TGTGCCGCCGGGGGTGGGACCTACGAGCAGTACTTC. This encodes CAAGGGTYEQYF.

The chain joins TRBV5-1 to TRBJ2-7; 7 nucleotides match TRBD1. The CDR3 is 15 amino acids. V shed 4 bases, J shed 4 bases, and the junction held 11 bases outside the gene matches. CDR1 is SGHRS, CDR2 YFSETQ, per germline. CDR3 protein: CASSVGTVEAYEQYF. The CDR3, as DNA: TGCGCCAGCAGCGTAGGGACAGTTGAGGCATACGAGCAGTACTTC.

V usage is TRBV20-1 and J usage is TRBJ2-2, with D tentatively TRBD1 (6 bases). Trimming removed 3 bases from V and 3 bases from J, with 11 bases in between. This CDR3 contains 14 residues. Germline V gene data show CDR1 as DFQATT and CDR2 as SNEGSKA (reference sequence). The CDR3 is CSASLHRDTGELFF. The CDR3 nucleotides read TGCAGTGCTAGTCTCCACAGGGACACCGGGGAGCTGTTTTTT.

In DNA form, the CDR3 reads TGTGCCAGCAGCCAAGACAGGGTCGGTCAACTGTTTTTT. This gives the protein CASSQDRVGQLFF. The gene calls are TRBV14 and TRBJ1-4; tentative D call: TRBD1 (5 bases). V was pared by 0 bases and J by 12 bases, with 11 bases between. The CDR3 contains 13 residues. Germline V gene lookup returns CDR1 SGHDN and CDR2 FVKESK.

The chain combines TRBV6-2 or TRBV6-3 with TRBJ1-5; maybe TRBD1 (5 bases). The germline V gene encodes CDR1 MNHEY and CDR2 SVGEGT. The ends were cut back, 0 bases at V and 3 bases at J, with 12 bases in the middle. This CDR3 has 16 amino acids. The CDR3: CASSYSLSGLNQPQHF. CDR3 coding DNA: TGTGCCAGCAGTTACTCTCTATCAGGGCTCAATCAGCCCCAGCATTTT.

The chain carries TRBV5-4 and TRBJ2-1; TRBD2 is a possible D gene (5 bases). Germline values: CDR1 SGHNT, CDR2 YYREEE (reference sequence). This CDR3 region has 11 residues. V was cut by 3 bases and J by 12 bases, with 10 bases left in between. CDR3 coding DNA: TGTGCCAGCAGCTACGACTACTCGCAGTTCTTC. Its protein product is CASSYDYSQFF. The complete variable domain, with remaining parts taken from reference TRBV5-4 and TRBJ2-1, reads ETGVTQSPTHLIKTRGQQVTLRCSSQSGHNTVSWYQQALGQGPQFIFQYYREEENGRGNFPPRFSGLQFPNYSSELNVNALELDDSALYLCASSYDYSQFFGPGTRLTVL.

The CDR3 spells CASSVEDRGIPDYGYTF. Written as DNA, the CDR3 is TGTGCCAGCAGCGTAGAGGACAGGGGCATTCCTGACTATGGCTACACCTTC. The chain employs TRBV9 and TRBJ1-2, with TRBD1 matching over 9 bases. The CDR3 is made up of 17 amino acids. Germline V gene lookup returns CDR1 SGDLS and CDR2 YYNGEE. Trimming removed 0 bases from V and 3 bases from J; junction bases left unmatched: 9. Using reference TRBV9 and TRBJ1-2 for the parts outside the CDR3, the full variable domain is DSGVTQTPKHLITATGQRVTLRCSPRSGDLSVYWYQQSLDQGLQFLIQYYNGEERAKGNILERFSAQQFPDLHSELNLSSLELGDSALYFCASSVEDRGIPDYGYTFGSGTRLTVV.

The CDR3 protein is CASSPRASGRLGEQYF. The DNA of the CDR3 is TGTGCCAGCAGCCCGAGGGCTAGCGGACGATTAGGAGAGCAGTACTTC. The gene calls are TRBV6-2 or TRBV6-3 and TRBJ2-7; TRBD2 agrees at 7 bases. The germline V gene encodes CDR1 MNHEY and CDR2 SVGEGT. This CDR3 region has 16 residues. V shed 6 bases, J shed 7 bases, and the junction held 18 bases outside the gene matches.

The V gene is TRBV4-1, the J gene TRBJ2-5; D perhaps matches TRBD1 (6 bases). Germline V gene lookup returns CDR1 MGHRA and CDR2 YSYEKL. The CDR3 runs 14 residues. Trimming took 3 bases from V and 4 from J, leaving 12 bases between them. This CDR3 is CASSQGQGIETQYF. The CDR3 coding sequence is TGCGCCAGCAGCCAGGGGCAGGGGATAGAGACCCAGTACTTC.

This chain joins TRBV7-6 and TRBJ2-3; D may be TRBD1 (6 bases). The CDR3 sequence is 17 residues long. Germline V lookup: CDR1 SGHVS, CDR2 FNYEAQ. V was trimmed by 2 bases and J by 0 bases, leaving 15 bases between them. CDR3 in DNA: TGTGCCAGCAGCTTAAGAGAAGTGGGGGCTAGCACAGATACGCAGTATTTT. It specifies CASSLREVGASTDTQYF.